A single sample gave rise to the 16 T cell receptor beta chains below, sequenced in a study of T cell repertoires in cytomegalovirus infection. TCRdb independently ran MiXCR on the reads; one entry per CDR3 protein. The data contain about 230,000 distinct CDR3 sequences, 6.5% of them singletons. Material: PBMCs. Source of these receptors: a human donor in good health (CMV status not recorded). Some clones in this sample may be carry-over from other donors' samples.

This clonotype was picked up many times. The chain uses TRBV5-1 and TRBJ2-1; TRBD2 agrees at 8 bases. V lost 4 bases and J lost 7; bases outside the gene matches: 10. This CDR3 region has 15 residues. The germline CDR1 and CDR2 sequences are SGHRS and YFSETQ. CDR3 loop: CASSPPGLGRNEQFF. The DNA for the CDR3 is TGCGCCAGCAGCCCACCGGGACTAGGAAGGAATGAGCAGTTCTTC.

This clonotype was found a few times. The V call is TRBV30, the J call TRBJ2-1; 7 bases align to TRBD2. The CDR3 totals 16 residues. Trimming at V came to 0 bases and at J to 0 bases, leaving 5 bases not matched to a gene. Germline loops: CDR1 GTSNPN, CDR2 SVGIG (reference sequence). CDR3 DNA sequence: TGTGCCTGGAGTGTCCAGCGGGGTAACTCCTACAATGAGCAGTTCTTC. It yields the protein CAWSVQRGNSYNEQFF.

In this sample, this clonotype turned up many times. The rearrangement joins TRBV28 to TRBJ2-7; D ambiguous. V shed 7 bases and J shed 3 bases, with 31 bases lying between them. The germline V gene encodes CDR1 MDHEN and CDR2 SYDVKM. CDR3 length: 19 amino acids. The CDR3 here is CASMATLTRTKPPNYEQYF. CDR3 bases: TGTGCCAGCATGGCGACCTTGACTCGTACCAAACCCCCAAACTACGAGCAGTACTTC.

This clonotype was detected only a few times. The chain employs TRBV6-5 and TRBJ1-4; D uncertain. V was pared by 5 bases and J by 8 bases, with 18 bases between. The CDR3 covers 15 residues. Per the germline V gene, CDR1 is MNHEY and CDR2 is SVGAGI. CDR3 nucleotides: TGTGCCAGCAGTCCCTCGGCAGCTGGGATGGAAAAACTGTTTTTT. This translates into CASSPSAAGMEKLFF.

The chain uses TRBV11-2 and TRBJ1-5; no definite D call. The CDR3 has 11 amino acids. The V gene's germline CDR1 is SGHAT and CDR2 FQNNGV. V shed 11 bases and J shed 4 bases, with 9 bases lying between them. In DNA form, the CDR3 reads TGTGCCCTCGGAGGGAATCAGCCCCAGCATTTT. This gives the protein CALGGNQPQHF.

The rearrangement joins TRBV2 to TRBJ2-6, with no clear D. Looked up from germline, CDR1 is SNHLY and CDR2 is FYNNEI. The CDR3 loop spans 15 amino acids. Between the trimmed V and J ends, which lost 6 bases and 3 bases, there was a span of 12 bases. For the CDR3, the DNA is TGTGCCAGCAGAGCCGACACCCTTGGGGCCAACGTCCTGACTTTC. This gives the protein CASRADTLGANVLTF.

This chain connects TRBV5-1 to TRBJ2-1, with TRBD1 matching over 9 bases. Per germline, CDR1 SGHRS and CDR2 YFSETQ. V trimming: 6 bases; J trimming: 6 bases; junction bases outside the gene matches: 7. This CDR3 is built from 14 residues. CDR3 DNA sequence: TGCGCCAGCACAACAGGGGGCGCGGGCAATGAGCAGTTCTTC. This codes for CASTTGGAGNEQFF.

A word on this clonotype: This may come from a read error, since a much larger clone is one base off. The chain employs TRBV5-1 and TRBJ1-1, with 11 bases identical to TRBD1. The V gene's germline CDR1 is SGHRS and CDR2 YFSETQ. CDR3 length: 15 amino acids. CDR3 nucleotides: TGCGCCAGCAGCTTATCTACCGGACAGGGGGCTGAACCTTTCTTT. It translates to CASSLSTGQGAEPFF.

This clonotype has at least ten counts. V and J are TRBV7-8 and TRBJ1-1; 7 bases match TRBD1. CDR3 length: 14 amino acids. The V gene's germline CDR1 is SGHVS and CDR2 FQNEAQ. With V trimmed by 8 bases and J by 7 bases, 13 bases remained unmatched. The CDR3: CASDIGSRQGEAFF. CDR3 sequence (DNA): TGTGCCAGCGATATTGGGAGTCGACAGGGTGAAGCTTTCTTT.

V is TRBV28 and J is TRBJ2-7; D gene unclear. The CDR3 has 12 amino acids. Per the germline V gene, CDR1 is MDHEN and CDR2 is SYDVKM. V lost 4 bases, J lost 3 bases, and 7 bases lay in between. Written as DNA, the CDR3 is TGTGCCAGCAGTTCGTACAACTACGAGCAGTACTTC. Translated, it gives CASSSYNYEQYF. Supplemented by reference TRBV28 and TRBJ2-7, the full variable domain reads DVKVTQSSRYLVKRTGEKVFLECVQDMDHENMFWYRQDPGLGLRLIYFSYDVKMKEKGDIPEGYSVSREKKERFSLILESASTNQTSMYLCASSSYNYEQYFGPGTRLTVT.

This clonotype was counted ten times or more. This rearrangement joins TRBV7-2 to TRBJ1-1; unclear D gene. Trimming removed 6 bases at V and 0 bases at J, with 8 bases between. CDR1 and CDR2 from the germline V gene are SGHTA and FQGNSA. The CDR3 is 13 amino acids. For the CDR3, the DNA is TGTGCCAGCAGTCTTATGATGAACACTGAAGCTTTCTTT. It translates to CASSLMMNTEAFF. Variable domain in full (rest from reference TRBV7-2 and TRBJ1-1): GAGVSQSPSNKVTEKGKDVELRCDPISGHTALYWYRQSLGQGLEFLIYFQGNSAPDKSGLPSDRFSAERTGGSVSTLTIQRTQQEDSAVYLCASSLMMNTEAFFGQGTRLTVV.

This clonotype was observed many times. This rearrangement joins TRBV20-1 to TRBJ1-5; the match to TRBD1 covers 7 bases. The CDR3 is 14 residues long. Germline CDR1 DFQATT, CDR2 SNEGSKA (reference sequence). The CDR3 sequence: CGTGTAYSNQPQHF. The CDR3 DNA reads TGCGGTACCGGGACAGCTTATAGCAATCAGCCCCAGCATTTT.

This clonotype was seen at least ten times. This CDR3 reads CASSLISGANVLTF. The CDR3 DNA sequence: TGTGCCAGCAGCCTGATTTCTGGGGCCAACGTCCTGACTTTC. The chain joins TRBV7-2 to TRBJ2-6; D remains ambiguous. The V end was cut by 5 bases, the J end by 1 base, with 6 bases between. CDR1 and CDR2 from the germline V gene are SGHTA and FQGNSA. The CDR3 extends over 14 amino acids.

Many counts were recorded for this clonotype. J is TRBJ2-5 and V is TRBV9; D perhaps matches TRBD1 (6 bases). Germline lookup yields CDR1 SGDLS and CDR2 YYNGEE. Trimming took 4 bases from V and 2 from J, leaving 12 bases between them. The CDR3 totals 14 residues. CDR3 sequence (DNA): TGTGCCAGCAGCTTCACCGGGACACAAGAGACCCAGTACTTC. Protein: CASSFTGTQETQYF.

This clonotype was recorded many times. The V call is TRBV28, the J call TRBJ1-2; 10 bases agree with TRBD1. Germline V gives CDR1 MDHEN, CDR2 SYDVKM. V was clipped by 3 bases and J by 4 bases; unmatched bases: 8. There are 16 residues in the CDR3. The CDR3 DNA reads as TGTGCCAGCAGTTTCGTGACAGGGGGCTCTAGCTATGGCTACACCTTC. Its protein is CASSFVTGGSSYGYTF.

This clonotype appeared many times. The chain links TRBV18 to TRBJ1-1; weak D call: TRBD1 (5 bases). Germline V gene lookup returns CDR1 KGHSH and CDR2 LQKENI. The V end lost 3 bases, the J end lost 1 base, and 9 bases lay between the germline ends. This CDR3 spans 14 amino acids. The CDR3 coding sequence is TGTGCCAGCTCACCGGGACGGTCGAACACTGAAGCTTTCTTT. Amino acids: CASSPGRSNTEAFF.